This T cell receptor beta chain was captured in a study of lymphopenia after photon versus proton radiotherapy. About this clone itself: Its antigen is not identified.

Findings of the study overall: Post-nadir diversity loss with photons came from oligoclonal expansion, particularly CD8+ Temra cells.

The repertoire was sequenced with immunoSEQ multiplex PCR; TCRdb's copy has only in-frame clones and lacks some. The sample records some 30,000 clones, 85% to 95% being singletons. Trimming cost V 9 bases and J 8 bases, with 19 bases left between them. The CDR3 runs 13 residues. CDR1 LNHDA and CDR2 SQIVND come from the germline V gene (reference sequence). Sequences were derived from peripheral blood, sampled from a patient treated with photon-based radiotherapy. V gene TRBV19 combines with J gene TRBJ1-2, with a possible D match to TRBD1 (6 bases). The sequence was obtained from a woman aged 45-65 years with cholangiocarcinoma. DNA of the CDR3: TGTGCCAGCCGATGGGGGGGCGCAGAAGGCTACACCTTC. Translating it yields CASRWGGAEGYTF.